A single sample is the source of the 23 T cell receptor beta chains below, sequenced in a study of T cells after yellow fever vaccination. TCRdb passed the 5' RACE reads through MiXCR, listing each CDR3 protein once. Among 150,000 to 200,000 distinct CDR3 sequences listed, 11% were seen once. The sequenced sample was CD8+ T cells sorted from PBMCs, obtained 15 days after the yellow fever booster vaccination. The receptors were sampled from a man between 18 and 35 years old who received the YFV17D yellow fever vaccine.

This clonotype was detected ten times or more. The chain has TRBV7-2 and TRBJ1-5; D uncertain. This CDR3 is 15 amino acids long. Trimming stripped 1 base from V and 2 bases from J, with 9 bases between. Germline-derived CDR1 and CDR2 are SGHTA and FQGNSA. CDR3 sequence (DNA): TGTGCCAGCAGCTTAGTTGGTGTTGGCAATCAGCCCCAGCATTTT. This gives the protein CASSLVGVGNQPQHF.

The rearrangement joins TRBV7-9 to TRBJ2-2; D is ambiguous. V was shortened by 3 bases and J by 3 bases, with 5 bases between the two germline ends. From germline, CDR1 is SEHNR and CDR2 FQNEAQ (reference sequence). The CDR3 covers 13 residues. The DNA for the CDR3 is TGTGCCAGCAGCTTTCGGGACACCGGGGAGCTGTTTTTT. The encoded protein is CASSFRDTGELFF.

This chain links TRBV7-9 with TRBJ2-1, with D tentatively TRBD1 (6 bases). The CDR3 extends over 14 amino acids. Trimming left V 2 bases short and J 5 bases short, with 10 bases between. Per germline, CDR1 SEHNR and CDR2 FQNEAQ (reference sequence). The CDR3 DNA is TGTGCCAGCAGCTTACAGGGGCGCGACAATGAGCAGTTCTTC. Translating gives CASSLQGRDNEQFF.

This clonotype showed up just a few times. This chain uses TRBV6-5 with TRBJ1-2, with D unresolved. The germline CDR1 and CDR2 sequences are MNHEY and SVGAGI. CDR3 length equals 14 residues. The V and J ends lost 0 bases and 6 bases respectively, with 11 bases between them. The CDR3 bases are TGTGCCAGCAGTTACTCGAATCAGAGAGATGGCTACACCTTC. Translated, it gives CASSYSNQRDGYTF.

The chain joins TRBV5-1 to TRBJ1-1; no firm D call. Germline lookup yields CDR1 SGHRS and CDR2 YFSETQ. CDR3 length: 13 amino acids. The V end was cut by 0 bases, the J end by 4 bases, with 7 bases between. As DNA, the CDR3 is TGCGCCAGCAGCTTGGACGTGGGCACTGAAGCTTTCTTT. Translating gives CASSLDVGTEAFF.

This clonotype was picked up a small number of times. V gene TRBV6-4 combines with J gene TRBJ2-3, with 9 bases that match TRBD2. Looked up from germline, CDR1 is MRHNA and CDR2 is SNTAGT. The CDR3 extends over 15 amino acids. After removal of 3 bases from V and 3 bases from J, the junction contained 4 bases not matched to a gene. In DNA, the CDR3 is TGTGCCAGCAGTGAGCGCGGGGGGGCAACAGATACGCAGTATTTT. Translating gives CASSERGGATDTQYF.

The sample holds a few counts of this clonotype. The J gene is TRBJ2-1, the V gene TRBV7-2; D unresolved. Germline-derived CDR1 and CDR2 are SGHTA and FQGNSA. There are 14 residues in the CDR3. Trimming removed 4 bases from V and 10 bases from J, with 17 bases in between. The CDR3 sequence is CASSSRANPREQFF. The CDR3 DNA sequence: TGTGCCAGCAGCTCCCGGGCCAACCCCAGGGAGCAGTTCTTC. Full variable domain (remainder filled in from reference TRBV7-2 and TRBJ2-1): GAGVSQSPSNKVTEKGKDVELRCDPISGHTALYWYRQSLGQGLEFLIYFQGNSAPDKSGLPSDRFSAERTGGSVSTLTIQRTQQEDSAVYLCASSSRANPREQFFGPGTRLTVL.

Turning to this clonotype: One end of the junction varies from germline; a read error may be responsible. The genes are TRBV11-2 and TRBJ2-3; 7 bases match TRBD1. Germline assignment: CDR1 SGHAT and CDR2 FQNNGV. CDR3 length: 11 amino acids. For the CDR3, the DNA is TGTGCCAGCAGCTTAGAAGGGGACAGTGGATTT. This encodes CASSLEGDSGF.

The chain joins TRBV24-1 to TRBJ2-3, with 9 bases aligning to TRBD1. The CDR3 length is 15 residues. Germline V gene lookup returns CDR1 KGHDR and CDR2 SFDVKD. After removal of 3 bases from V and 4 bases from J, the junction contained 4 bases not matched to a gene. CDR3 amino acids: CATSDPGQGPDTQYF. The CDR3 coding sequence is TGTGCCACCAGTGATCCGGGACAGGGACCAGATACGCAGTATTTT.

This clonotype has a handful of counts. V and J are TRBV15 and TRBJ2-3; 8 bases align to TRBD2. The germline CDR1 and CDR2 sequences are LNHNV and YYDKDF (reference sequence). The CDR3 is 16 residues long. J gave up 1 base and V 0 bases, and 3 bases lay outside the gene matches. In DNA, the CDR3 is TGTGCCACCAGCAGAGATAGGCGGGGGGGCACAGATACGCAGTATTTT. It encodes CATSRDRRGGTDTQYF.

In DNA form, the CDR3 reads TGCGCCAGCAGCCCACTTGTGGTCGGCGGGGAGCTGTTTTTT. Its translation: CASSPLVVGGELFF. The V and J genes are TRBV4-3 and TRBJ2-2; D unclear. Germline V lookup: CDR1 LGHNA, CDR2 YSLEER. V was trimmed by 4 bases and J by 7 bases, leaving 13 bases between them. The CDR3 sequence is 14 residues long.

The chain carries TRBV20-1 and TRBJ2-1, with a possible D match to TRBD2 (5 bases). Germline values: CDR1 DFQATT, CDR2 SNEGSKA (reference sequence). The CDR3 covers 14 residues. V was clipped by 2 bases and J by 0 bases, with 8 bases between them. CDR3 sequence (DNA): TGCAGTGCTAGAAGCCGGGACTCCTACAATGAGCAGTTCTTC. This sequence encodes CSARSRDSYNEQFF.

The chain has TRBV5-1 and TRBJ2-1, with D perhaps matching TRBD1 (5 bases). V was cut by 0 bases and J by 1 base, with 14 bases left in between. Looked up from germline, CDR1 is SGHRS and CDR2 is YFSETQ. The CDR3 has 17 residues. The CDR3: CASSLGLDNQSYNEQFF. Written as DNA, the CDR3 is TGCGCCAGCAGCTTGGGGTTGGACAACCAATCCTACAATGAGCAGTTCTTC.

The J gene is TRBJ2-3, the V gene TRBV5-1, with a possible D match to TRBD2 (6 bases). Trimming took off 0 bases at V and 1 base at J, with 9 bases between the two ends. This CDR3 region has 15 residues. CDR1 SGHRS and CDR2 YFSETQ come from the germline V gene. CDR3 DNA: TGCGCCAGCAGCTTGGTTTGGGAGGGCACAGATACGCAGTATTTT. This encodes CASSLVWEGTDTQYF.

The chain has TRBV4-1 and TRBJ1-1; D uncertain. V lost 4 bases to trimming and J lost 3 bases, with 15 bases between them. Germline lookup yields CDR1 MGHRA and CDR2 YSYEKL. CDR3 size: 15 residues. In nucleotides, the CDR3 is TGCGCCAGCAGCCCGGACCCCGGGGTCTACACTGAAGCTTTCTTT. As protein: CASSPDPGVYTEAFF.

This clonotype was picked up many times. The genes are TRBV20-1 and TRBJ1-5; D is uncertain. CDR3 length: 11 amino acids. The germline V gene has CDR1 DFQATT and CDR2 SNEGSKA (reference sequence). V gave up 0 bases and J gave up 4 bases, with 1 base separating them. In DNA, the CDR3 is TGCAGTGCTAGAGAAAATCAGCCCCAGCATTTT. Amino acid sequence: CSARENQPQHF.

The V gene is TRBV4-3, the J gene TRBJ2-3, with D possibly being TRBD2 (5 bases). This CDR3 comprises 15 residues. Germline V CDR1 and CDR2: LGHNA, YSLEER. The V end lost 4 bases, the J end lost 2 bases, and 13 bases lay between the germline ends. The CDR3 spells CASSPGGLNTDTQYF. The CDR3 bases are TGCGCCAGCAGCCCCGGTGGACTTAACACAGATACGCAGTATTTT.

This clonotype was observed a few times. The rearrangement links TRBV12-3 or TRBV12-4 to TRBJ2-7, with D possibly matching TRBD2 (5 bases). The CDR3 is made up of 12 amino acids. The V end lost 6 bases, the J end lost 2 bases, and 8 bases lay between the germline ends. The CDR3 here is CASRPGTYEQYF. The CDR3 DNA reads as TGTGCCAGCAGGCCCGGGACCTACGAGCAGTACTTC.

The rearrangement links TRBV6-2 or TRBV6-3 to TRBJ2-3; D perhaps matches TRBD1 (8 bases). Trimming took off 3 bases at V and 1 base at J, with 23 bases between the two ends. The CDR3 loop spans 19 amino acids. Germline V gene data show CDR1 as MNHEY and CDR2 as SVGEGT. CDR3 nucleotide sequence: TGTGCCAGCAGTTATACCCGACAGGGGACTACTCAACGCACAGATACGCAGTATTTT. Translated: CASSYTRQGTTQRTDTQYF.

This chain connects TRBV27 to TRBJ2-5, with D uncertain. The germline V gene has CDR1 MNHEY and CDR2 SMNVEV (reference sequence). CDR3 length: 16 amino acids. With 7 bases removed from V and 4 bases from J, the gap between germline ends came to 22 bases. CDR3: CASTPDPGYSLETQYF. The CDR3 region has the DNA TGTGCCAGCACCCCCGACCCCGGGTATAGCTTAGAGACCCAGTACTTC.

The chain links TRBV27 to TRBJ1-5; no definite D call. The CDR3 has 15 amino acids. V was pared by 0 bases and J by 4 bases, with 10 bases between. From germline, CDR1 is MNHEY and CDR2 SMNVEV (reference sequence). CDR3 sequence (DNA): TGTGCCAGCAGTTTATCGGGAGGAGAAAATCAGCCCCAGCATTTT. This sequence encodes CASSLSGGENQPQHF.

The rearrangement joins TRBV11-1 to TRBJ2-7; TRBD2 aligns across 8 bases. Germline-derived CDR1 and CDR2 are SGHAT and FQDESV (reference sequence). Trimming cost V 4 bases and J 2 bases; bases outside gene matches: 4. The length of the CDR3 is 14 residues. The CDR3 loop is CASSSHSGTYEQYF. The DNA for the CDR3 is TGTGCCAGCAGCTCCCATAGCGGGACCTACGAGCAGTACTTC.

The rearrangement uses TRBV2 and TRBJ1-6; no clear D gene. The length of the CDR3 is 15 residues. Per the germline V gene, CDR1 is SNHLY and CDR2 is FYNNEI. V shed 3 bases and J shed 4 bases, with 10 bases lying between them. In nucleotides, the CDR3 is TGTGCCAGCAGTGATGAAGGGTTTTATAATTCACCCCTCCACTTT. It specifies CASSDEGFYNSPLHF. The variable domain in full, with the rest retrieved from reference TRBV2 and TRBJ1-6, is EPEVTQTPSHQVTQMGQEVILRCVPISNHLYFYWYRQILGQKVEFLVSFYNNEISEKSEIFDDQFSVERPDGSNFTLKIRSTKLEDSAMYFCASSDEGFYNSPLHFGNGTRLTVT.